A selection of T cell receptor delta chains follows, all from one sample in a study of γδ T cells in repeated Plasmodium falciparum infection. TCRdb re-processed the multiplex PCR reads via CATT. The profile covers 75,000 to 100,000 delta-chain clones, with over 1.1% appearing a single time and under 9.5% taken by the ten largest. The sample taken for sequencing was gamma-delta T cells from blood. These receptors originate from a pool of human donors (malaria-infected and uninfected, not separated). Each CDR3 is given without its conserved first and last residue. Fields, in order: J gene, V gene, CDR3 protein.

TRDJ1	TRDV1	ALGELYTYGLGRADKLI
TRDJ1	TRDV1	ALGGFLVGDNKLI
TRDJ1	TRDV1	ALGDRDWGIPRNTDKLI
TRDJ2	TRDV1	ALGEREAFSYSYVTWHGTAQLF
TRDJ1	TRDV1	ALGERRATLLTDKLI
TRDJ1	TRDV1	ALGDVSFPYGRGDLHTDKLI
TRDJ1	TRDV1	ALGDPPIGPRTGGYGDRDSDKLI
TRDJ1	TRDV1	ALGELPTGVLI
TRDJ2	TRDV1	ALGERAFLRTAQFF
TRDJ1	TRDV1	ALGEKDTLNKLI
TRDJ1	TRDV2	ACDTGGYGATDKLI
TRDJ1	TRDV1	ALGESRWYPYTDKLI
TRDJ1	TRDV1	ALGESPLRYWGIVTDKLI
TRDJ1	TRDV1	ALGEIARPTDKLI
TRDJ2	TRDV1	ALGERGWTPTAQLF
TRDJ1	TRDV1	ALGELARSWVPGYTDKLI
TRDJ1	TRDV1	ALGEVLRRGGYTDKLI
TRDJ1	TRDV1	ALGELDTGGYNKLI
TRDJ1	TRDV1	ALGELSSFLQGPAGQLI
TRDJ1	TRDV1	ALGEQSVMGDTPLDKLI
TRDJ1	TRDV1	ALGEESAYAGDGDTDKLI
TRDJ1	TRDV1	ALGERRGTSGIRETTYTDKLI
TRDJ1	TRDV1	ALGELLADWGIQADDKLI
TRDJ1	TRDV1	ALGELHIEGLPHTGALDYTDKLI
TRDJ1	TRDV1	ALGPQQLRGDNSFLTGKKYTDKLI
TRDJ1	TRDV1	ALGEATRGYASTDKLI
TRDJ3	TRDV2	ACDSTGGTNSWDTRQMF
TRDJ1	TRDV1	ALGELGLSFQLGVDTDKLI
TRDJ1	TRDV1	ALGELSYIPFSFTGGYLLQDDKLI
TRDJ1	TRDV1	ALGDQPSYDWGFVYIDKLI
TRDJ2	TRDV1	ALGESAGDTLTAQLF
TRDJ1	TRDV1	ALGELFAHWVRHTDKLI
TRDJ1	TRAV38-2/DV8	AYRSASSLLGDNTDKLI
TRDJ1	TRDV1	ALGEQPDKLI
TRDJ1	TRDV1	ALGEQARWGIRFSYTDKLI
TRDJ1	TRDV1	ALGGIFPIPCTGTPSTDKLI
TRDJ1	TRDV2	ACDTLGANTDKLI
TRDJ1	TRDV1	ALGELGPASYTDKLI
TRDJ1	TRDV2	ACDLLGIPNTDKLI
TRDJ1	TRDV1	ALGNPGISHSLGFVRRYTDKLI
TRDJ1	TRDV1	ALGELGLGTDKLI
TRDJ1	TRDV1	ALGDPADFLLLGDTDKLI
TRDJ1	TRDV1	ALGTPFLRHLGGLI
TRDJ1	TRDV1	ALGEILLGDLYTDKLI
TRDJ1	TRDV1	ALGGAPLTDKLI
TRDJ1	TRDV2	ACDTLLGDNRPKWGTDKLI
TRDJ2	TRDV1	ALGEPRLTAQLF
TRDJ1	TRDV1	ALGGSFFLLMGIVTDKLI
TRDJ1	TRDV1	ALGEQNPTEDSNLTDKLI